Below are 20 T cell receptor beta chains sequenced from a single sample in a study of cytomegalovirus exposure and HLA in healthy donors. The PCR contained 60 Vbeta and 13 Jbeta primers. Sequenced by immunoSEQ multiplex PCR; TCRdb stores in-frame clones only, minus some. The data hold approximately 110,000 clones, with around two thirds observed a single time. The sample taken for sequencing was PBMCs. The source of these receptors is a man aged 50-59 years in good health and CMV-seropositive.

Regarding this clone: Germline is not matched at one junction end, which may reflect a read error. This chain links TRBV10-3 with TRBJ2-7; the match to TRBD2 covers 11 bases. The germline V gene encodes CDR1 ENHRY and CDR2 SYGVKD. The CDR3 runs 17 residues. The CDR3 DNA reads TGTGCCATCAGTGAGTCGTCGGGACTAGCGGCTTCCTACGAGCAGTGCTTC. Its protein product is CAISESSGLAASYEQCF.

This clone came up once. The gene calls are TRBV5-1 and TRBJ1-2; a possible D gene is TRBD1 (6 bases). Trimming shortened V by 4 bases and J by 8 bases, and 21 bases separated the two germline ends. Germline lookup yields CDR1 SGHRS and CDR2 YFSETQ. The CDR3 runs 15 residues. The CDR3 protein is CASSPQGGRGLGYTF. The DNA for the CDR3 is TGCGCCAGCAGCCCCCAGGGCGGCAGGGGATTGGGCTACACCTTC.

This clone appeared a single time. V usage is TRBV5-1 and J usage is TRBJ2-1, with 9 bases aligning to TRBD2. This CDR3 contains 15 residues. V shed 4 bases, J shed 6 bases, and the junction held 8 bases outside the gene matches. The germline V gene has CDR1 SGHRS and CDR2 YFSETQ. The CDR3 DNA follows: TGCGCCAGCAGCCCCACGAGCGGGAGGACCAATGAGCAGTTCTTC. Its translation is CASSPTSGRTNEQFF.

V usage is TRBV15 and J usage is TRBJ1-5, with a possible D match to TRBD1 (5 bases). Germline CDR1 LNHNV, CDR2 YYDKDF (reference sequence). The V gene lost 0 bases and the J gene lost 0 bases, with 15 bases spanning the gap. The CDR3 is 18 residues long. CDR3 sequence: CATSRDTPGHLSNQPQHF. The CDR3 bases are TGTGCCACCAGCAGAGATACCCCCGGACACCTTAGCAATCAGCCCCAGCATTTT. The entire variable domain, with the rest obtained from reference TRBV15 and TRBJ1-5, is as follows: DAMVIQNPRYQVTQFGKPVTLSCSQTLNHNVMYWYQQKSSQAPKLLFHYYDKDFNNEADTPDNFQSRRPNTSFCFLDIRSPGLGDTAMYLCATSRDTPGHLSNQPQHFGDGTRLSIL.

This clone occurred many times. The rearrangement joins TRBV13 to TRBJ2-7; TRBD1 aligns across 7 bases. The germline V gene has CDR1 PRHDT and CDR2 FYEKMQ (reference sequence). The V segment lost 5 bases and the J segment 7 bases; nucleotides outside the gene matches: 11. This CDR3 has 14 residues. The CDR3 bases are TGTGCCAGCAGCCTTGGGGACAGCCTTTGGGAGCAGTACTTC. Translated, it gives CASSLGDSLWEQYF.

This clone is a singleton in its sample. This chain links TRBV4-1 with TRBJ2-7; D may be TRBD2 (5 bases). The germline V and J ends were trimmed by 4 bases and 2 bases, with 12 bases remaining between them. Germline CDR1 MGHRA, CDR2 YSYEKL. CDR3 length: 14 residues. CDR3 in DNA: TGCGCCAGCAGCCCCGGACTGTCCACCTACGAGCAGTACTTC. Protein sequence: CASSPGLSTYEQYF.

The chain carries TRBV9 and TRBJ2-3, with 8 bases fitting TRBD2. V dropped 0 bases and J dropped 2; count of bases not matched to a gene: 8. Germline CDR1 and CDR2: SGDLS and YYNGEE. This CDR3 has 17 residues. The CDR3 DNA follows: TGTGCCAGCAGCGTAGGTGTTGGCGGGGGGACCACAGATACGCAGTATTTT. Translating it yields CASSVGVGGGTTDTQYF.

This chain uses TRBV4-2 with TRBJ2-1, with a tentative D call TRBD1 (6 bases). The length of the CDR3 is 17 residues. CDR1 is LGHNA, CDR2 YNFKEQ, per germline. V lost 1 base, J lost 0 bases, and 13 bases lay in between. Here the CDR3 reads CASSQVSRGTSYNEQFF. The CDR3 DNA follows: TGTGCCAGCAGCCAAGTGTCTAGGGGGACCTCCTACAATGAGCAGTTCTTC.

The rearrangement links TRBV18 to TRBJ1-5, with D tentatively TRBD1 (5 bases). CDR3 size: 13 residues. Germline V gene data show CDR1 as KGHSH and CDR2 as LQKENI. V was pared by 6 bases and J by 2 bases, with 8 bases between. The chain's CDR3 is CASSPGGNQPQHF. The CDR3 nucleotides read TGTGCCAGCTCTCCGGGGGGCAATCAGCCCCAGCATTTT.

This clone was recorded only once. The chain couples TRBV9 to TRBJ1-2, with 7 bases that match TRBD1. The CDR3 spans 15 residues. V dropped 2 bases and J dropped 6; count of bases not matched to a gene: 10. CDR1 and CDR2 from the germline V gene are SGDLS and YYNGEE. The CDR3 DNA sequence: TGTGCCAGCAGCGTTGGACAGGCGGTTGAGAATGGCTACACCTTC. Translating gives CASSVGQAVENGYTF.

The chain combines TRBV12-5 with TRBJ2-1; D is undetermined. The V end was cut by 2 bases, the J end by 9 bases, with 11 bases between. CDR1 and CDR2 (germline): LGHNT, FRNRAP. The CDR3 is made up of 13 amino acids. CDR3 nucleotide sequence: TGTGCTAGTGGTTTGTACGCAGGTCGTGAGCAGTTCTTC. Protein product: CASGLYAGREQFF. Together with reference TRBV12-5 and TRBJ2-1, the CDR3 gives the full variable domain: DARVTQTPRHKVTEMGQEVTMRCQPILGHNTVFWYRQTMMQGLELLAYFRNRAPLDDSGMPKDRFSAEMPDATLATLKIQPSEPRDSAVYFCASGLYAGREQFFGPGTRLTVL.

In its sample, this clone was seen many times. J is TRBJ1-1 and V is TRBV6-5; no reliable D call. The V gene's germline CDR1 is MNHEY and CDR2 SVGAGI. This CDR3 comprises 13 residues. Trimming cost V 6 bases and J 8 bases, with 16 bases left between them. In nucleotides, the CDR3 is TGTGCCAGCAGCCCCACAGCCGGAATCGAAGCTTTCTTT. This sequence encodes CASSPTAGIEAFF.

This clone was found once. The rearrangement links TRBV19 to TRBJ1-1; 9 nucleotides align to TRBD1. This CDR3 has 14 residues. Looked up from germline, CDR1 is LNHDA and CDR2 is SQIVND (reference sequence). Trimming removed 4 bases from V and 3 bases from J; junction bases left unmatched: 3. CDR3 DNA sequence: TGTGCCAGTAGTACCGGACAGGGGTACACTGAAGCTTTCTTT. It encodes CASSTGQGYTEAFF.

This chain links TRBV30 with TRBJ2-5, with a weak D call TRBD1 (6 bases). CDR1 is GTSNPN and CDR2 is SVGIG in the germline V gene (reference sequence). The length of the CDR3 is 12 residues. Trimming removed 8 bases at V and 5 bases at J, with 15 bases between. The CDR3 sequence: CASVGQGETQYF. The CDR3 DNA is TGTGCCAGCGTCGGGCAGGGGGAGACCCAGTACTTC. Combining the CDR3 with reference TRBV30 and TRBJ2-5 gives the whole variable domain SQTIHQWPATLVQPVGSPLSLECTVEGTSNPNLYWYRQAAGRGLQLLFYSVGIGQISSEVPQNLSASRPQDRQFILSSKKLLLSDSGFYLCASVGQGETQYFGPGTRLLVL.

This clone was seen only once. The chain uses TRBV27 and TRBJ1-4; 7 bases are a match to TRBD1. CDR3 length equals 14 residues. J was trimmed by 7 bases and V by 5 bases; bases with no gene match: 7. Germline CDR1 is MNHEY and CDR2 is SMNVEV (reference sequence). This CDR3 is CASSRQGLGEKLFF. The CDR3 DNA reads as TGTGCCAGCAGTAGACAGGGCCTAGGTGAAAAACTGTTTTTT. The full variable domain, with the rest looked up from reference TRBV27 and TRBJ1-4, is EAQVTQNPRYLITVTGKKLTVTCSQNMNHEYMSWYRQDPGLGLRQIYYSMNVEVTDKGDVPEGYKVSRKEKRNFPLILESPSPNQTSLYFCASSRQGLGEKLFFGSGTQLSVL.

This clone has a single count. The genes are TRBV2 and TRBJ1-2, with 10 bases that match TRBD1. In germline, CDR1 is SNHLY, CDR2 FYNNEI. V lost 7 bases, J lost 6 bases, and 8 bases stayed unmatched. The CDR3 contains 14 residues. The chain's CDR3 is CASTSGQGLDGYTF. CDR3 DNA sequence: TGTGCCAGCACGTCGGGACAGGGGTTGGATGGCTACACCTTC. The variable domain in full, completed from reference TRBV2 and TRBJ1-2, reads EPEVTQTPSHQVTQMGQEVILRCVPISNHLYFYWYRQILGQKVEFLVSFYNNEISEKSEIFDDQFSVERPDGSNFTLKIRSTKLEDSAMYFCASTSGQGLDGYTFGSGTRLTVV.

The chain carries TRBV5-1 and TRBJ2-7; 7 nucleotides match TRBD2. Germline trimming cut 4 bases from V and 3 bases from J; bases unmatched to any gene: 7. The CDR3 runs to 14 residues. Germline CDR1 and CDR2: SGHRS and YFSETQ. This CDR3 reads CASSPGTMSYEQYF. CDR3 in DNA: TGCGCCAGCAGCCCTGGGACTATGAGCTACGAGCAGTACTTC.

The CDR3, as DNA: TGTGCCTGGAGTGTCGGACTAGCGGGAGTGAATGAGCAGTTCTTC. It is translated as CAWSVGLAGVNEQFF. V gene TRBV30 combines with J gene TRBJ2-1; 13 nucleotides match TRBD2. The germline CDR1 and CDR2 sequences are GTSNPN and SVGIG (reference sequence). Trimming removed 0 bases from V and 7 bases from J; junction bases left unmatched: 3. There are 15 residues in the CDR3.

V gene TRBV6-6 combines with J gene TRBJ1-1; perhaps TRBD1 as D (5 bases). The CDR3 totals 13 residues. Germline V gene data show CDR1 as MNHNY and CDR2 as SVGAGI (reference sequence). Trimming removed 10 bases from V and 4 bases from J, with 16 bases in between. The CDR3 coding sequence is TGTGCCACCTACCCCCGGGACTCCACTGAAGCTTTCTTT. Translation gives CATYPRDSTEAFF.

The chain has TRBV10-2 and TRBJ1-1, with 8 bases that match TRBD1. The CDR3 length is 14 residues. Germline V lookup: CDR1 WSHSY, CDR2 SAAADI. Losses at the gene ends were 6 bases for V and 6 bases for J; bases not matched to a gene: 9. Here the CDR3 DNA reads TGCGCCAGCAGACAGGGGGTAATCGGCGCTGAAGCTTTCTTT. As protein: CASRQGVIGAEAFF.